The 12 T cell receptor beta chains below come from one sample, sequenced in a study. TCRdb called the 5' RACE reads again in MiXCR, with one record for every CDR3 protein. This table has around 30,000 distinct CDR3 sequences, 20% to 30% appearing once. The sequenced sample was naive CD4+ T cells sorted from a lymph node. The subset: naive CD4+ T cells, CD4+CD45RA+CD25-. The receptors originated from a female donor with breast cancer.

V and J are TRBV6-5 and TRBJ2-3, with a weak D call TRBD2 (6 bases). Germline assignment: CDR1 MNHEY and CDR2 SVGAGI. V lost 2 bases and J lost 2, with 8 bases in between. This CDR3 is built from 14 residues. The CDR3 DNA reads TGTGCCAGCAGTTACGAGCGGGTCACAGATACGCAGTATTTT. Its protein product is CASSYERVTDTQYF.

The V call is TRBV20-1, the J call TRBJ2-5; D possibly uses TRBD1 or TRBD2 (5 bases each). Trimming took 7 bases from V and 4 from J, leaving 10 bases between them. CDR3 length: 11 amino acids. In germline, CDR1 is DFQATT, CDR2 SNEGSKA (reference sequence). The CDR3: CSGWDVETQYF. CDR3 DNA: TGCAGTGGATGGGACGTAGAGACCCAGTACTTC.

The J gene is TRBJ1-5, the V gene TRBV29-1; 7 bases line up with TRBD1. The CDR3 consists of 13 residues. Per germline, CDR1 SQVTM and CDR2 ANQGSEA. Trimming removed 4 bases from V and 7 bases from J; junction bases left unmatched: 7. CDR3 amino acids: CSVVPAGGQPQHF. DNA of the CDR3: TGCAGCGTTGTTCCGGCAGGGGGACAGCCCCAGCATTTT.

The V and J genes are TRBV20-1 and TRBJ2-3; 10 bases align to TRBD2. Germline-derived CDR1 and CDR2 are DFQATT and SNEGSKA (reference sequence). The CDR3 runs to 17 residues. V shed 5 bases and J 2 bases; nucleotides not matched to a gene: 13. This CDR3 reads CSAGGELLAGPTDTQYF. In DNA, the CDR3 is TGCAGTGCTGGGGGGGAATTACTAGCGGGACCCACAGATACGCAGTATTTT.

This clonotype was picked up a small number of times. The V call is TRBV7-3, the J call TRBJ2-2; D is uncertain. The CDR3 has 15 residues. V was clipped by 3 bases and J by 5 bases, with 13 bases between them. Looked up from germline, CDR1 is SGHTA and CDR2 is FQGTGA. The CDR3 DNA reads TGTGCCAGCAGCTTCGATACACCCAGTACCGGGGAGCTGTTTTTT. Translation gives CASSFDTPSTGELFF. The complete variable domain, with remaining parts taken from reference TRBV7-3 and TRBJ2-2, reads GAGVSQTPSNKVTEKGKYVELRCDPISGHTALYWYRQSLGQGPEFLIYFQGTGAADDSGLPNDRFFAVRPEGSVSTLKIQRTERGDSAVYLCASSFDTPSTGELFFGEGSRLTVL.

The CDR3 is CSASRVGEQFF. The CDR3 DNA follows: TGCAGTGCTAGCAGGGTGGGTGAGCAGTTCTTC. J is TRBJ2-1 and V is TRBV20-1; tentative D call: TRBD1 (5 bases). V lost 3 bases to trimming and J lost 9 bases, with 9 bases between them. Germline CDR1 reads DFQATT; CDR2 reads SNEGSKA (reference sequence). CDR3 length: 11 amino acids.

By sample fraction, this clonotype is medium-sized (0.01 to 0.1%). V and J are TRBV20-1 and TRBJ1-1, with D uncertain. The CDR3 is 14 residues long. The germline gives CDR1 DFQATT, CDR2 SNEGSKA (reference sequence). Trimming removed 3 bases at V and 1 base at J, with 12 bases between. The CDR3 bases are TGCAGTGCTAGTGACATGCGGGGGAACACTGAAGCTTTCTTT. As protein: CSASDMRGNTEAFF.

This clonotype was picked up a small number of times. The chain uses TRBV28 and TRBJ1-5; 7 bases fit TRBD1. Germline V gives CDR1 MDHEN, CDR2 SYDVKM. The junction had 13 bases not matched to a gene; V was cut back by 6 bases and J by 5 bases. This CDR3 region has 16 residues. The CDR3 spells CASRTPAGGEDQPQHF. The CDR3 bases are TGTGCCAGCAGAACTCCCGCAGGGGGGGAGGATCAGCCCCAGCATTTT.

The chain is built from TRBV12-3 or TRBV12-4 and TRBJ1-5, with 9 bases aligning to TRBD1. Unmatched junction bases numbered 4, after V lost 6 bases and J lost 4 bases. The CDR3 is 14 amino acids. CDR3 protein: CASSWDRANQPQHF. DNA of the CDR3: TGTGCCAGCAGCTGGGACAGGGCGAATCAGCCCCAGCATTTT.

This clonotype turned up a few times. J is TRBJ1-6 and V is TRBV7-9; D gene uncertain. V dropped 1 base and J dropped 8 bases, with 6 bases sitting between them. The germline V gene encodes CDR1 SEHNR and CDR2 FQNEAQ (reference sequence). The CDR3 is 13 residues long. CDR3 nucleotides: TGTGCCAGCAGCTTAGATCGGGATTCACCCCTCCACTTT. Translated: CASSLDRDSPLHF.

The chain uses TRBV4-3 and TRBJ2-3, with 11 bases that match TRBD2. The CDR3 length is 16 residues. J gave up 7 bases and V 0 bases, and 6 bases lay outside the gene matches. The germline V gene has CDR1 LGHNA and CDR2 YSLEER. CDR3 DNA: TGCGCCAGCAGCCAAGATTTAAGACTAGCGGGAAATACGCAGTATTTT. Its protein product is CASSQDLRLAGNTQYF.

CDR3 residues: CASSLIDSQETQYF. The DNA for the CDR3 is TGTGCCAGCAGCCTCATAGACAGCCAAGAGACCCAGTACTTC. The chain employs TRBV5-6 and TRBJ2-5, with a tentative D call TRBD1 (5 bases). This CDR3 has 14 residues. V was shortened by 4 bases and J by 1 base, with 11 bases between the two germline ends. Germline CDR1 is SGHDT and CDR2 is YYEEEE. Combining the CDR3 with reference TRBV5-6 and TRBJ2-5 gives the whole variable domain DAGVTQSPTHLIKTRGQQVTLRCSPKSGHDTVSWYQQALGQGPQFIFQYYEEEERQRGNFPDRFSGHQFPNYSSELNVNALLLGDSALYLCASSLIDSQETQYFGPGTRLLVL.